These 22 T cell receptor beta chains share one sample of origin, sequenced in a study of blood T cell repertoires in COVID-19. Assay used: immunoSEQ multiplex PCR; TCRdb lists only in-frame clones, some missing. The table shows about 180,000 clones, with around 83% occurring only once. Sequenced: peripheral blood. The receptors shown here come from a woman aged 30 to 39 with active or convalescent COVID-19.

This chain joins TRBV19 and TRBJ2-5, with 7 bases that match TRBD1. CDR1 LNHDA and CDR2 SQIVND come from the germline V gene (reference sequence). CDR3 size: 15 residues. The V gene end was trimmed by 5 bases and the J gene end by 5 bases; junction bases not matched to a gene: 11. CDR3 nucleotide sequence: TGTGCCAGTAGTTTTAAAGACAGGGTATCGGAGACCCAGTACTTC. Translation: CASSFKDRVSETQYF.

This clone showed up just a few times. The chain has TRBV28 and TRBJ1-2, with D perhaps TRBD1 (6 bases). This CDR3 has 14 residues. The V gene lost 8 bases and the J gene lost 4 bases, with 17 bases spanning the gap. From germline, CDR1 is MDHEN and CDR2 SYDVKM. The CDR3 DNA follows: TGTGCCAGCGAACGAGGGGGTAGGAGCTATGGCTACACCTTC. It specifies CASERGGRSYGYTF.

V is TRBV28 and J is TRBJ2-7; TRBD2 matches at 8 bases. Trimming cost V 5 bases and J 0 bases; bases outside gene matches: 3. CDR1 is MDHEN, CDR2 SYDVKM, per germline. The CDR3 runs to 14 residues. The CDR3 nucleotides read TGTGCCAGCAGTCAGCGGGAGAGCTCCTACGAGCAGTACTTC. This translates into CASSQRESSYEQYF.

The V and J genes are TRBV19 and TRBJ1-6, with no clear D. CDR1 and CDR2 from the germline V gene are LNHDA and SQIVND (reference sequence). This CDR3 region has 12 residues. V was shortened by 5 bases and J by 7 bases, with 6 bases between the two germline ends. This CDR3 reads CASSSRNSPLHF. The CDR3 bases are TGTGCCAGTAGTTCCAGGAATTCACCCCTCCACTTT.

CDR3 region: CASSIVIAGGRRNEQFF. The DNA of the CDR3 is TGTGCCAGTAGTATTGTAATAGCGGGAGGGAGAAGGAATGAGCAGTTCTTC. This sequence joins TRBV19 and TRBJ2-1, with 11 bases identical to TRBD2. CDR1 and CDR2 from the germline V gene are LNHDA and SQIVND (reference sequence). Trimming at V came to 3 bases and at J to 7 bases, leaving 11 bases not matched to a gene. The CDR3 is 17 residues long.

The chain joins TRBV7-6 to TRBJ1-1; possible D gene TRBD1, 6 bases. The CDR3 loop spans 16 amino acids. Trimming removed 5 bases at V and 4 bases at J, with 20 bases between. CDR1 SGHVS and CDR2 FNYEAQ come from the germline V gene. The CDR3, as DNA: TGTGCCAGCAGCCTCAGGACAGTAGGCGAGGGCACTGAAGCTTTCTTT. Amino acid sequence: CASSLRTVGEGTEAFF.

The CDR3 region has the DNA TGTGCCAGCAGCTTGGACAGAACAGATACGCAGTATTTT. Translated, it gives CASSLDRTDTQYF. V gene TRBV5-4 combines with J gene TRBJ2-3; no firm D call. The CDR3 is 13 residues long. V shed 0 bases and J shed 3 bases, with 5 bases lying between them. Germline CDR1 and CDR2: SGHNT and YYREEE (reference sequence).

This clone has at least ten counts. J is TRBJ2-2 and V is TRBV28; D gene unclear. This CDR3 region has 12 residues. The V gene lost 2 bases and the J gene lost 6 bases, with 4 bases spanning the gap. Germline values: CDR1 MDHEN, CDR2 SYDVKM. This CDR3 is CASSLRAGELFF. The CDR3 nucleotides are TGTGCCAGCAGTTTACGGGCCGGGGAGCTGTTTTTT.

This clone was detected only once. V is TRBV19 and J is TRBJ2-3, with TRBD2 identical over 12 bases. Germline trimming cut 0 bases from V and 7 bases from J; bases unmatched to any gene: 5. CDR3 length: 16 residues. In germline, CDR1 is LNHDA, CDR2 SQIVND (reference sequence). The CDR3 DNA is TGTGCCAGTAGTATAGAACTAGCGGGAGGATCGTATACGCAGTATTTT. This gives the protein CASSIELAGGSYTQYF.

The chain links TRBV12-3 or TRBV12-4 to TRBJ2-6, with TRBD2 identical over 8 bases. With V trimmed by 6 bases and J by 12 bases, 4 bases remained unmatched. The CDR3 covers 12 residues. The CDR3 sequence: CASSGGVRVLTF. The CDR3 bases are TGTGCCAGCAGCGGGGGGGTCCGCGTCCTGACTTTC.

CDR3 in amino acids: CASRSRASEKLFF. CDR3 coding DNA: TGTGCCAGTAGGTCCAGGGCCAGTGAAAAACTGTTTTTT. The V and J genes are TRBV19 and TRBJ1-4, with D perhaps TRBD1 (5 bases). V lost 6 bases and J lost 7, with 12 bases in between. Germline loops: CDR1 LNHDA, CDR2 SQIVND (reference sequence). The CDR3 has 13 residues.

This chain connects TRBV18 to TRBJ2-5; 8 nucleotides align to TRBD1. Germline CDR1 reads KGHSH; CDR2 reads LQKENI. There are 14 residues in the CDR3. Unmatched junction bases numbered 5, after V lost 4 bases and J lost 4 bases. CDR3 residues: CASSRQGKGETQYF. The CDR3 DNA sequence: TGTGCCAGCTCACGACAGGGGAAGGGAGAGACCCAGTACTTC.

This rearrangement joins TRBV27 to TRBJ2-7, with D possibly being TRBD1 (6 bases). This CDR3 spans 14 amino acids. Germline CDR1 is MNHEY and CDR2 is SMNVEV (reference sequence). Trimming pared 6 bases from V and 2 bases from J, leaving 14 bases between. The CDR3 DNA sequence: TGTGCCAGCAGATCGGCCGGGGACACCTACGAGCAGTACTTC. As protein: CASRSAGDTYEQYF.

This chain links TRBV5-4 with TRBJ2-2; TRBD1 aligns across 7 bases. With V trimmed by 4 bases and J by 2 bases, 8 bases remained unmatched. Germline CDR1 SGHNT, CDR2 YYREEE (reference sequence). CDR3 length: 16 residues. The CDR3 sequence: CASSDGQEVNTGELFF. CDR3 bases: TGTGCCAGCAGCGACGGACAGGAGGTTAACACCGGGGAGCTGTTTTTT.

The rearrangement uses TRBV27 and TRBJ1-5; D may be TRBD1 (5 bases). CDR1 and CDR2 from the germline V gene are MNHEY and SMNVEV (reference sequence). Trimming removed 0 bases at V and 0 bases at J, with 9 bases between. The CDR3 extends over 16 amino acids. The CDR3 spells CASSLSGRYSNQPQHF. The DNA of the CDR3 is TGTGCCAGCAGTTTATCGGGGCGGTATAGCAATCAGCCCCAGCATTTT.

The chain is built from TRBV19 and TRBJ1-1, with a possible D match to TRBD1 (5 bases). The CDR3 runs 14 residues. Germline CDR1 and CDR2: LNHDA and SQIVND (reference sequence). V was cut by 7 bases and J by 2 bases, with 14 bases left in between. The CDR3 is CASIDSRLNTEAFF. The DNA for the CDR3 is TGTGCCAGTATAGACAGCAGACTTAACACTGAAGCTTTCTTT. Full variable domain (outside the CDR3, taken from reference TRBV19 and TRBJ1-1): DGGITQSPKYLFRKEGQNVTLSCEQNLNHDAMYWYRQDPGQGLRLIYYSQIVNDFQKGDIAEGYSVSREKKESFPLTVTSAQKNPTAFYLCASIDSRLNTEAFFGQGTRLTVV.

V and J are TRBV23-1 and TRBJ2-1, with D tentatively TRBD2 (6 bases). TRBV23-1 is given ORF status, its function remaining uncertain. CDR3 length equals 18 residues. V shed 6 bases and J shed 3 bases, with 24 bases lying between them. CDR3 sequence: CASRSRRGQRTLYNEQFF. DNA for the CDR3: TGCGCCAGCAGAAGCAGGCGGGGCCAACGGACCCTCTACAATGAGCAGTTCTTC.

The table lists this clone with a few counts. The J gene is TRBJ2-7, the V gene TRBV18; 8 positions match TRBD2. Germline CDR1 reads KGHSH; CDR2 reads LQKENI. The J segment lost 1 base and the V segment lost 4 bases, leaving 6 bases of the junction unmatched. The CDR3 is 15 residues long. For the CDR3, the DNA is TGTGCCAGCTCACGTGTCACGGGAGGGTCCTACGAGCAGTACTTC. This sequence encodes CASSRVTGGSYEQYF.

Here the CDR3 DNA reads TGCGCCAGCAGCTTGGACAGGGGGCAAGATGGCTACACCTTC. This gives the protein CASSLDRGQDGYTF. The chain uses TRBV5-1 and TRBJ1-2; 9 bases are a match to TRBD1. The CDR3 runs to 14 residues. Germline V gene lookup returns CDR1 SGHRS and CDR2 YFSETQ. V lost 0 bases, J lost 6 bases, and 3 bases stayed unmatched.

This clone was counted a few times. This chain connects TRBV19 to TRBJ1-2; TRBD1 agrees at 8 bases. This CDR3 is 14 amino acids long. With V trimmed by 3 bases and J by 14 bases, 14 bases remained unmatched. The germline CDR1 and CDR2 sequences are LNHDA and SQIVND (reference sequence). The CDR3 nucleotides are TGTGCCAGTAGTATCTCTTGGACAGGGAGCGTCGAGACCTTC. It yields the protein CASSISWTGSVETF.

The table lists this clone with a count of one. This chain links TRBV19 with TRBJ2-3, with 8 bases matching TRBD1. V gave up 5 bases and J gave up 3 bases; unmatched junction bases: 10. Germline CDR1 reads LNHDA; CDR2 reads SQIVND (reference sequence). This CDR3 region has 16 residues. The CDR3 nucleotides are TGTGCCAGTAGTGCACGGACAGGGTTTGGGACAGATACGCAGTATTTT. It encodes CASSARTGFGTDTQYF.

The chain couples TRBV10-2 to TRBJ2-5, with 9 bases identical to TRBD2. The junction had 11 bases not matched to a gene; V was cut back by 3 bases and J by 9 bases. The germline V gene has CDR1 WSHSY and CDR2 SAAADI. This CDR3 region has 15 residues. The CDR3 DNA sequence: TGCGCCAGCAGTGATCAGGCGGGGGGGGCCGGGGCCCAGTACTTC. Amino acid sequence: CASSDQAGGAGAQYF.